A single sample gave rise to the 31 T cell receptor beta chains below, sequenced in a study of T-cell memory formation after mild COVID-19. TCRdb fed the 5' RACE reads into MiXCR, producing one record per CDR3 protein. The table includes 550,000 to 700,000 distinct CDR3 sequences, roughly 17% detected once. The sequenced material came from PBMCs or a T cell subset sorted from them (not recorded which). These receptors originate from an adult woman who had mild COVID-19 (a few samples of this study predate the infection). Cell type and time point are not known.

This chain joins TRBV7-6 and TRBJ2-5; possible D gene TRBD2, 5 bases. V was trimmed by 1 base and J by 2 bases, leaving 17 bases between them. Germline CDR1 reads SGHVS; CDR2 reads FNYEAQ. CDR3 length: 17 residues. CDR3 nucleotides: TGTGCCAGCAGCTTAGAGGTCAGCCTAGCCCTGCAAGAGACCCAGTACTTC. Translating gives CASSLEVSLALQETQYF.

The CDR3 is CSARDRAGFFVQFF. The CDR3 nucleotides read TGCAGTGCTAGAGATCGAGCGGGGTTTTTCGTGCAGTTCTTC. This chain connects TRBV20-1 to TRBJ2-1, with 7 bases fitting TRBD2. CDR3 size: 14 residues. Germline trimming cut 0 bases from V and 12 bases from J; bases unmatched to any gene: 11. The germline gives CDR1 DFQATT, CDR2 SNEGSKA (reference sequence).

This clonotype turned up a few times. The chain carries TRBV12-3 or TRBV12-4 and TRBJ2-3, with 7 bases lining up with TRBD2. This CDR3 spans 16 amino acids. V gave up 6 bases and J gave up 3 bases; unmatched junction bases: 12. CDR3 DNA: TGTGCCAGCAGGCCTCCGGGCGGGGGTCGTACAGATACGCAGTATTTT. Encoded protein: CASRPPGGGRTDTQYF.

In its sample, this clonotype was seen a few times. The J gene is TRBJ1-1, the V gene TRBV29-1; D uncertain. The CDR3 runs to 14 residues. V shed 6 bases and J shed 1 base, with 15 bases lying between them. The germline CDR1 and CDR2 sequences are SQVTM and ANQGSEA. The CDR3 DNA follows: TGCAGCGTCGGAGCCCGGCCTCCGAACACTGAAGCTTTCTTT. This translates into CSVGARPPNTEAFF.

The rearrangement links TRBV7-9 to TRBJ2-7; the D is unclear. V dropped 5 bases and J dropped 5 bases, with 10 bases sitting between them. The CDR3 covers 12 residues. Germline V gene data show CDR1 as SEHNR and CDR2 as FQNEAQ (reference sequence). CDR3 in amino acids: CASSHLIHEQYF. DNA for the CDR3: TGTGCCAGCAGCCATTTAATCCACGAGCAGTACTTC.

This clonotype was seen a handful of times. CDR3 DNA: TGTGCCAGCCCTCCGCCGGGACTAGCGGTCGGGGATGAGCAGTTCTTC. It is translated as CASPPPGLAVGDEQFF. This chain uses TRBV6-2 or TRBV6-3 with TRBJ2-1; the match to TRBD2 covers 11 bases. The V and J ends lost 8 bases and 8 bases, in that order; junction bases with no gene match: 14. CDR1 and CDR2 from the germline V gene are MNHEY and SVGEGT. The CDR3 contains 16 residues.

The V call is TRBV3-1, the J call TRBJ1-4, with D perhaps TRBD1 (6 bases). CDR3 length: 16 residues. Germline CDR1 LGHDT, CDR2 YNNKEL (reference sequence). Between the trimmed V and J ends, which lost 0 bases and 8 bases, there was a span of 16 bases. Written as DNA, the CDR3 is TGTGCCAGCAGCCAAGATCATAACAGGGTTAGCGAAAAACTGTTTTTT. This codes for CASSQDHNRVSEKLFF.

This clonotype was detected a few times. The CDR3 reads CASAPGTGSTDTQYF. The CDR3 nucleotides are TGTGCCAGCGCGCCCGGGACAGGGAGCACAGATACGCAGTATTTT. This chain joins TRBV9 and TRBJ2-3; 9 positions match TRBD1. After removal of 7 bases from V and 0 bases from J, the junction contained 6 bases not matched to a gene. This CDR3 comprises 15 residues. Germline assignment: CDR1 SGDLS and CDR2 YYNGEE.

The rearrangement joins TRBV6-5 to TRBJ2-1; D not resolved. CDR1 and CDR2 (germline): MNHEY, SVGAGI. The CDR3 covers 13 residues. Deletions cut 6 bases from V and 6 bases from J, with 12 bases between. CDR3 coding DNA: TGTGCCAGCAGAAATAGACTTGCCAATGAGCAGTTCTTC. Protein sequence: CASRNRLANEQFF.

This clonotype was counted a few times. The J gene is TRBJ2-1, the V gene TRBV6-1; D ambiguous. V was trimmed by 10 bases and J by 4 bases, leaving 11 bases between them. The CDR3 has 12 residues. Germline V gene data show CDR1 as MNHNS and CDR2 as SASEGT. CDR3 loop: CATALGYNEQFF. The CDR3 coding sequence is TGTGCCACCGCCCTGGGATACAATGAGCAGTTCTTC.

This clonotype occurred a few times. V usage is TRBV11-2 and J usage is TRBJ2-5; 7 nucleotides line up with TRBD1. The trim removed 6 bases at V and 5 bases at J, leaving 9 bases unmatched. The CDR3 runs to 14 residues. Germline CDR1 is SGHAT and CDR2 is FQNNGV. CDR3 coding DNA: TGTGCCAGCAGGAGCGGACAGGCCGGGGAGACCCAGTACTTC. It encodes CASRSGQAGETQYF.

The CDR3 DNA reads TGTGCCAGCAGTGCGAGGACAGGGACCGGCTACACCTTC. Translation: CASSARTGTGYTF. The rearrangement links TRBV6-1 to TRBJ1-2; 8 bases fit TRBD1. Trimming took 4 bases from V and 8 from J; bases not matched to a gene: 6. Germline V CDR1 and CDR2: MNHNS, SASEGT. The CDR3 length is 13 residues.

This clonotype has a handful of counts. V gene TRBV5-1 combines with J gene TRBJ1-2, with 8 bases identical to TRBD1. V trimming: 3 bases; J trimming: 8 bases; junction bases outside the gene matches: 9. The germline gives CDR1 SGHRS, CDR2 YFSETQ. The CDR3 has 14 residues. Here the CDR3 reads CASSWTGPVDGYTF. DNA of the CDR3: TGCGCCAGCAGCTGGACAGGGCCAGTCGACGGCTACACCTTC.

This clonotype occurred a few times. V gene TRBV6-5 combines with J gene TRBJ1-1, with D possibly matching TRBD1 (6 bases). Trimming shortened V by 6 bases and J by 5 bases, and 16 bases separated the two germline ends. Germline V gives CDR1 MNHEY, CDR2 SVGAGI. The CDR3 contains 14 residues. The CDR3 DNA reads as TGTGCCAGCAGAAGGGACACTTCGAGGACTGAAGCTTTCTTT. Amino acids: CASRRDTSRTEAFF.

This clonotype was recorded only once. CDR3: CASSPVQGNQPQHF. In nucleotides, the CDR3 is TGTGCCAGCAGCCCTGTACAGGGAAATCAGCCCCAGCATTTT. The chain has TRBV7-8 and TRBJ1-5; D perhaps matches TRBD1 (6 bases). V was trimmed by 5 bases and J by 4 bases, leaving 12 bases between them. This CDR3 has 14 amino acids. Germline V CDR1 and CDR2: SGHVS, FQNEAQ.

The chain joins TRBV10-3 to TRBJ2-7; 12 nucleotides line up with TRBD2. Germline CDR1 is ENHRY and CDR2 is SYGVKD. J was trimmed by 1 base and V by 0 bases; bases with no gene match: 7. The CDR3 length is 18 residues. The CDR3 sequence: CAISESSGTSGGSYEQYF. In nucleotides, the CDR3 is TGTGCCATCAGTGAGTCGTCAGGAACTAGCGGGGGGTCCTACGAGCAGTACTTC.

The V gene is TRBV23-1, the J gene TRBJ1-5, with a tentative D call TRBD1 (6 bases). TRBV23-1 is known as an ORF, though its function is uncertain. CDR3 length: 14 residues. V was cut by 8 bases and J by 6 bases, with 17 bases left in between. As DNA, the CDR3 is TGCGCCAGCGGATGGACAGCTCGGGGTCAGCCCCAGCATTTT. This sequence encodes CASGWTARGQPQHF.

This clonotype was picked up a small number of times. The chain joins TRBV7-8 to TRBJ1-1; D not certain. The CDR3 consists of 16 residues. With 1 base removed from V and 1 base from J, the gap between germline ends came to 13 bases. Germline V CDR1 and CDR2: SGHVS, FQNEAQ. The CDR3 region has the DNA TGTGCCAGCAGCTTAGACGGCCGCAGACAGAACACTGAAGCTTTCTTT. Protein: CASSLDGRRQNTEAFF.

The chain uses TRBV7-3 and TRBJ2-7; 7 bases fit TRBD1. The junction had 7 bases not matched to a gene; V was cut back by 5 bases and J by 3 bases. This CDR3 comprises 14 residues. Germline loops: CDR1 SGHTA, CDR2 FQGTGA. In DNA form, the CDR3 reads TGTGCCAGCAGCATGACAGGGACAAGCTACGAGCAGTACTTC. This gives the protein CASSMTGTSYEQYF.

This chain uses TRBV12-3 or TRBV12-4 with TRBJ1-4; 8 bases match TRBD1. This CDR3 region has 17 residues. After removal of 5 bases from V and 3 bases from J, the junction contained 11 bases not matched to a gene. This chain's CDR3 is CASSPGGQVLSNEKLFF. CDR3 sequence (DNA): TGTGCCAGCAGTCCCGGGGGACAGGTTTTATCTAATGAAAAACTGTTTTTT.

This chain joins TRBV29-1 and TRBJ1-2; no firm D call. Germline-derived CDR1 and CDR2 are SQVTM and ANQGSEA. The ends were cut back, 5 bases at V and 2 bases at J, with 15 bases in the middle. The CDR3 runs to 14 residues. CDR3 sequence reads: CSVLQPGTNYGYTF. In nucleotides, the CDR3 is TGCAGCGTTCTCCAACCGGGAACCAACTATGGCTACACCTTC.

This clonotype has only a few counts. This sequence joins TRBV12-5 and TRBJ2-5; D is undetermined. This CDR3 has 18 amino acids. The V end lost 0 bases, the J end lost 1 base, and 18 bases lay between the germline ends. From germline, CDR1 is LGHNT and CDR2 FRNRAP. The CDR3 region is CASGLVLGRRPGQETQYF. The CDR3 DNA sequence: TGTGCTAGTGGTTTGGTACTTGGACGGCGGCCGGGCCAAGAGACCCAGTACTTC.

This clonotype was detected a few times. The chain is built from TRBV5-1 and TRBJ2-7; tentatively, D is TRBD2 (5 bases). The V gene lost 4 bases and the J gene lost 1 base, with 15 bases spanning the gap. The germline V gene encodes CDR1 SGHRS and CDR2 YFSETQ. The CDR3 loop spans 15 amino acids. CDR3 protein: CASSPGGRESYEQYF. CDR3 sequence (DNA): TGCGCCAGCAGCCCCGGAGGACGGGAATCCTACGAGCAGTACTTC. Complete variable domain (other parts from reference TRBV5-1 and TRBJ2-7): KAGVTQTPRYLIKTRGQQVTLSCSPISGHRSVSWYQQTPGQGLQFLFEYFSETQRNKGNFPGRFSGRQFSNSRSEMNVSTLELGDSALYLCASSPGGRESYEQYFGPGTRLTVT.

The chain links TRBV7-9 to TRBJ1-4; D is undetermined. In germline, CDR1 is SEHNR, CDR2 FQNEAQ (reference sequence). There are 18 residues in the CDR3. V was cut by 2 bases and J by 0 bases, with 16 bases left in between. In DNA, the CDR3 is TGTGCCAGCAGCTTAAGCCCAACAAAGACTGCAACTAATGAAAAACTGTTTTTT. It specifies CASSLSPTKTATNEKLFF.

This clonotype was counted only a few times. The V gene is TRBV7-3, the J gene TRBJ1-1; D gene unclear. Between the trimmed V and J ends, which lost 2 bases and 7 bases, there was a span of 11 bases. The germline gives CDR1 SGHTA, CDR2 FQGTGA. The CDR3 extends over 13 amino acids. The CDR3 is CASSLEPSGEAFF. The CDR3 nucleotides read TGTGCCAGCAGCTTAGAGCCCTCAGGTGAAGCTTTCTTT.

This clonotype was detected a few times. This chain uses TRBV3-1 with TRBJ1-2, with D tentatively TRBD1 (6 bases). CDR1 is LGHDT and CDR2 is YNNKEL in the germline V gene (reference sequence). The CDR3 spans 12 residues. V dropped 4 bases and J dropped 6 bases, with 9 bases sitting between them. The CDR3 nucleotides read TGTGCCAGCAGCCGGACAGATGATGGCTACACCTTC. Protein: CASSRTDDGYTF.

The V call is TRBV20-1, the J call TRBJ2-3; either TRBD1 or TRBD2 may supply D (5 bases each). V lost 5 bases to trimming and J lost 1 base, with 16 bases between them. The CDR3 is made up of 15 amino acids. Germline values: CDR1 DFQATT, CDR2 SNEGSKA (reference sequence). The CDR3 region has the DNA TGCAGTGCTTCTCAACGAGGGGTAGGCACAGATACGCAGTATTTT. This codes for CSASQRGVGTDTQYF.

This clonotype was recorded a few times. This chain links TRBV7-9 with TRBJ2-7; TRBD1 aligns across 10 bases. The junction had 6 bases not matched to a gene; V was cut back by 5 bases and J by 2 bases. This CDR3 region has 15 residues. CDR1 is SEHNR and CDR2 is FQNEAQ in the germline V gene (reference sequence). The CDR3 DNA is TGTGCCAGCAGCCCCGGGACAGGGGTCGCCTACGAGCAGTACTTC. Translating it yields CASSPGTGVAYEQYF.

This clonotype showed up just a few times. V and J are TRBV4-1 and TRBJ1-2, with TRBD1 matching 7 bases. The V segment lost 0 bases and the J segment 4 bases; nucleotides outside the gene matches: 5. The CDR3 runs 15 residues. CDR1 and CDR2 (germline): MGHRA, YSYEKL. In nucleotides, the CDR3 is TGCGCCAGCAGCCAAGATTCAGGGGGACTCTATGGCTACACCTTC. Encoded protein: CASSQDSGGLYGYTF.

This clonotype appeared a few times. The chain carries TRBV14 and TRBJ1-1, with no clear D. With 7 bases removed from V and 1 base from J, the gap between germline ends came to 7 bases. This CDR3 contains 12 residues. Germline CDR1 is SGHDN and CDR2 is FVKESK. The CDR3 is CASTDSNTEAFF. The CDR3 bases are TGTGCCAGCACGGATTCGAACACTGAAGCTTTCTTT.

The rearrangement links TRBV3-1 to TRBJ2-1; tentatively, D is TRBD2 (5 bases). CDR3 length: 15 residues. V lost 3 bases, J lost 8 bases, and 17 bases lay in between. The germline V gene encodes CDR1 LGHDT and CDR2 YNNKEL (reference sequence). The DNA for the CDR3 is TGTGCCAGCAGCCAGGACGGAGTACGTAGCGATGAGCAGTTCTTC. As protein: CASSQDGVRSDEQFF.